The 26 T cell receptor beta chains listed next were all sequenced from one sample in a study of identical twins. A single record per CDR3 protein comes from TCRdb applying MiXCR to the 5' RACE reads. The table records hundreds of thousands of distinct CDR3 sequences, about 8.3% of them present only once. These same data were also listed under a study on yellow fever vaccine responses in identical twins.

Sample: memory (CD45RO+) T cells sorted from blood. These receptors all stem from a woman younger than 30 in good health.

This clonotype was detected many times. The CDR3 loop is CASSLVARGEKLFF. In DNA, the CDR3 is TGTGCCAGCAGTTTAGTCGCCAGGGGTGAAAAACTGTTTTTT. This sequence joins TRBV12-3 or TRBV12-4 and TRBJ1-4; a possible D gene is TRBD1 (6 bases). This CDR3 contains 14 residues. V lost 1 base, J lost 7 bases, and 10 bases lay in between.

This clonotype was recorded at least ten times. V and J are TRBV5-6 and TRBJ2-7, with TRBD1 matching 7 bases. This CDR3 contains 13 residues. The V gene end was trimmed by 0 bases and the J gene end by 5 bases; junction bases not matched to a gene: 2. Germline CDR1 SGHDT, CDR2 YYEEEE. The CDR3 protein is CASSLGQGHEQYV. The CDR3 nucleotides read TGTGCCAGCAGCTTGGGACAGGGCCACGAGCAGTACGTC.

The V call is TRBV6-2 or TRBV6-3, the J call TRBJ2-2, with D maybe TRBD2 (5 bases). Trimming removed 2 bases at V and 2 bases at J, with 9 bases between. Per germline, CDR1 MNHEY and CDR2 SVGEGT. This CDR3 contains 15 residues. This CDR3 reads CASSYGTRNTGELFF. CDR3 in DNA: TGTGCCAGCAGTTACGGCACTAGAAACACCGGGGAGCTGTTTTTT.

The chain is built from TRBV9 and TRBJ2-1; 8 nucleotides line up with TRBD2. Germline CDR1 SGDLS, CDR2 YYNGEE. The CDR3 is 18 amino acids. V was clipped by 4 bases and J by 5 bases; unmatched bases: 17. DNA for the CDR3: TGTGCCAGCAGCTACCTTCCTAGCGGCCGGGGGGGGCACAATGAGCAGTTCTTC. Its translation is CASSYLPSGRGGHNEQFF.

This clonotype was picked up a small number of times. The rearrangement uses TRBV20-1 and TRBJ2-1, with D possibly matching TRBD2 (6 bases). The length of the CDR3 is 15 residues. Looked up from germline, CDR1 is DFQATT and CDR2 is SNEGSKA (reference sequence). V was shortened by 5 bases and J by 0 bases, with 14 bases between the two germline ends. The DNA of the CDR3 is TGCAGTGCTGAACGGGCCGGGAGCTCCTACAATGAGCAGTTCTTC. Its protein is CSAERAGSSYNEQFF.

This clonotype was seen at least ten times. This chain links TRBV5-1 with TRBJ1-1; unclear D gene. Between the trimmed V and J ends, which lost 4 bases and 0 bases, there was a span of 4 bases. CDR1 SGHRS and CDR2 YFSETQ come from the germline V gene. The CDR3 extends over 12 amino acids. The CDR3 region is CASSHLNTEAFF. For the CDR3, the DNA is TGCGCCAGCAGCCATTTGAACACTGAAGCTTTCTTT.

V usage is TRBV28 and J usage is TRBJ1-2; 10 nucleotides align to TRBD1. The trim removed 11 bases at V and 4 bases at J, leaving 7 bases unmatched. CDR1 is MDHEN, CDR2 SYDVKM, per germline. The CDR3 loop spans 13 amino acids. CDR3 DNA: TGTGCCGGCGGGACAGGGGCACCCTATGGCTACACCTTC. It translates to CAGGTGAPYGYTF.

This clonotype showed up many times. The CDR3 coding sequence is TGTGCCAGCAGTGCCAGCGTCTACGAGCAGTACTTC. Its protein is CASSASVYEQYF. J is TRBJ2-7 and V is TRBV2; D not resolved. The V gene lost 4 bases and the J gene lost 3 bases, with 7 bases spanning the gap. The CDR3 runs 12 residues. Germline CDR1 SNHLY, CDR2 FYNNEI.

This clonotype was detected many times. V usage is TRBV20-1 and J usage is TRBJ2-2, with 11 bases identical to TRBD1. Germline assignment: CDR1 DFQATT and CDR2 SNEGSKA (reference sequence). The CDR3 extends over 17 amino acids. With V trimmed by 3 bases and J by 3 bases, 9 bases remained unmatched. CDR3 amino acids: CSARRTGGIWYTGELFF. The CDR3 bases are TGCAGTGCTAGGAGGACAGGGGGCATTTGGTACACCGGGGAGCTGTTTTTT.

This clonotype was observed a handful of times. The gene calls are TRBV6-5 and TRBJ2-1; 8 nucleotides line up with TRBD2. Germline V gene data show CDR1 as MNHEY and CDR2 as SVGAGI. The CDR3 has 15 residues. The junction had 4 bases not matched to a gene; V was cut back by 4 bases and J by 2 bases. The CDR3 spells CASSSRGVTYNEQFF. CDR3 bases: TGTGCCAGCAGTTCGCGGGGGGTTACCTACAATGAGCAGTTCTTC.

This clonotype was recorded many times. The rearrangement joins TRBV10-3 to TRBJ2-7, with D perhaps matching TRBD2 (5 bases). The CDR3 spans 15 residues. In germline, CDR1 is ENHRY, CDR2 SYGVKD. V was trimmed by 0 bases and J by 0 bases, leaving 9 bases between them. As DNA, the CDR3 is TGTGCCATCAGTGAGTCAGGAGGCATCTCCTACGAGCAGTACTTC. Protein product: CAISESGGISYEQYF.

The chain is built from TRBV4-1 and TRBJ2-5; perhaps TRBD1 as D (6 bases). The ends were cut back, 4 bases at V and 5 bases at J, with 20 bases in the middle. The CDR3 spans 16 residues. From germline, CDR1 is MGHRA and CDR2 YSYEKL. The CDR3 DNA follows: TGCGCCAGCAGCCGGACCGGACAGCCCAATGGGGAGACCCAGTACTTC. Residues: CASSRTGQPNGETQYF.

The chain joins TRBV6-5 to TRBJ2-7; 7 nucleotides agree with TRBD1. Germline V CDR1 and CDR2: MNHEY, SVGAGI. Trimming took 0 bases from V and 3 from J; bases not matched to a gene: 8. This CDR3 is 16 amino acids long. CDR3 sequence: CASSYSPGQANYEQYF. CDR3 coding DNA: TGTGCCAGCAGTTACTCCCCCGGACAGGCAAACTACGAGCAGTACTTC.

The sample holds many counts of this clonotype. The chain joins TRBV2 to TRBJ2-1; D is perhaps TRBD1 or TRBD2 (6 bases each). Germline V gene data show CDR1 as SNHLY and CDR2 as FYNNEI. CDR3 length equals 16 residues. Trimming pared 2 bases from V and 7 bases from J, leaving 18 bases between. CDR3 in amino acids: CASSETRQEGLNEQFF. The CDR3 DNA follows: TGTGCCAGCAGTGAAACTCGACAGGAGGGTTTGAATGAGCAGTTCTTC. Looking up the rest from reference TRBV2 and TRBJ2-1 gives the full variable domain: EPEVTQTPSHQVTQMGQEVILRCVPISNHLYFYWYRQILGQKVEFLVSFYNNEISEKSEIFDDQFSVERPDGSNFTLKIRSTKLEDSAMYFCASSETRQEGLNEQFFGPGTRLTVL.

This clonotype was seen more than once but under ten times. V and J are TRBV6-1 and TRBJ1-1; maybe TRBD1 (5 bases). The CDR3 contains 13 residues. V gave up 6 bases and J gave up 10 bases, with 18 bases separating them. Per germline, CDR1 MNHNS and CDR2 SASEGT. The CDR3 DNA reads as TGTGCCAGCAGCCCGAAGGAGACAGACTTAGCTTTCTTT. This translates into CASSPKETDLAFF.

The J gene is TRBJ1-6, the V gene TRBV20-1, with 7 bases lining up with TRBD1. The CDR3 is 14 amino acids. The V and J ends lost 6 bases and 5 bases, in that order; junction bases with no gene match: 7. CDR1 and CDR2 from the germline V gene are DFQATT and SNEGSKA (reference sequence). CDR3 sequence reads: CSAMTGWNNSPLHF. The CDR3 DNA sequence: TGCAGTGCCATGACAGGGTGGAATAATTCACCCCTCCACTTT.

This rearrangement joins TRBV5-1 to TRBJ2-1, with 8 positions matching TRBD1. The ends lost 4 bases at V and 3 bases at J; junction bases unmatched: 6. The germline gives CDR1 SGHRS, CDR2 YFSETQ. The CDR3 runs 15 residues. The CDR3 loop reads CASSGNRGIYNEQFF. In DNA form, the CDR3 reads TGCGCCAGCAGCGGCAACAGGGGGATCTACAATGAGCAGTTCTTC.

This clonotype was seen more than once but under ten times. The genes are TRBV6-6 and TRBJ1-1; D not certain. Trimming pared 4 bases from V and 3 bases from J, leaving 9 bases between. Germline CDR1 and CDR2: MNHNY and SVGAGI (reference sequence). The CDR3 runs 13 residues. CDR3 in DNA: TGTGCCAGCAGTTGGTGGCAGGACACTGAAGCTTTCTTT. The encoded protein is CASSWWQDTEAFF.

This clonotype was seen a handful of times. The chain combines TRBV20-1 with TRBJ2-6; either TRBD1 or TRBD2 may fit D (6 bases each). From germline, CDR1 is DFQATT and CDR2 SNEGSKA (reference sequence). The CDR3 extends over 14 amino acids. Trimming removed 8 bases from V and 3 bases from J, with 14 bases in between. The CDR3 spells CSPWGADGANVLTF. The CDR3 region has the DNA TGCAGTCCCTGGGGGGCAGATGGGGCCAACGTCCTGACTTTC.

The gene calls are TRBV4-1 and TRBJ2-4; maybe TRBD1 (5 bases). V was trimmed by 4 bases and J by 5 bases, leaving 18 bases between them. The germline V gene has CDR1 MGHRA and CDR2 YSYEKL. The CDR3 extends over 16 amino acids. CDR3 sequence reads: CASSLRAGQLENIQYF. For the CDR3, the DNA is TGCGCCAGCAGCCTACGGGCAGGGCAGCTCGAAAACATTCAGTACTTC.

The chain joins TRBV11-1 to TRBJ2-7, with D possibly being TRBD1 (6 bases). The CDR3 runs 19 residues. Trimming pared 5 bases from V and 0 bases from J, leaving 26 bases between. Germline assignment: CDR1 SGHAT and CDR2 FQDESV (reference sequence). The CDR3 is CASSPSKWQGIMGSYEQYF. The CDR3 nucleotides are TGTGCCAGCAGCCCGTCAAAGTGGCAGGGGATAATGGGCTCCTACGAGCAGTACTTC.

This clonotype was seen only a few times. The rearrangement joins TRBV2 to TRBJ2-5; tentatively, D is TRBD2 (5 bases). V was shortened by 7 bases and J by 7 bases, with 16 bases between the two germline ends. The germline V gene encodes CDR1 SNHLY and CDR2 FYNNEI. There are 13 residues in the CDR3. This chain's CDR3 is CASNHRDLGTQYF. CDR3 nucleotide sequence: TGTGCCAGCAATCACCGGGATTTGGGGACCCAGTACTTC.

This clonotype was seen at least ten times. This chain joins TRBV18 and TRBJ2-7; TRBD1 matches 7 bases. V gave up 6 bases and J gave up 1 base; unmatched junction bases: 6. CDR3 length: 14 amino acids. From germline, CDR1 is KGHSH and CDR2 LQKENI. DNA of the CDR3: TGTGCCAGCTCGATGGGACAGACATCCTACGAGCAGTACGTC. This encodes CASSMGQTSYEQYV.

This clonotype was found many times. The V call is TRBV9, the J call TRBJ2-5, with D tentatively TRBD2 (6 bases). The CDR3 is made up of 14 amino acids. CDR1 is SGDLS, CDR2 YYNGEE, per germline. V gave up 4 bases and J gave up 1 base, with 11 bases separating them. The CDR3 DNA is TGTGCCAGCAGCCCACGGGAGACCCAAGAGACCCAGTACTTC. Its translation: CASSPRETQETQYF.

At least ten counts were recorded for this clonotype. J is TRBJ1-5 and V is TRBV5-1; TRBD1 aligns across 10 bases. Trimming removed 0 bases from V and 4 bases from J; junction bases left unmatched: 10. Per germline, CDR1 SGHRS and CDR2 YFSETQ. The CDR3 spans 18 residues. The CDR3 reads CASSLGPGQGSENQPQHF. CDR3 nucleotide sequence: TGCGCCAGCAGCTTGGGGCCGGGACAGGGGAGTGAAAATCAGCCCCAGCATTTT.

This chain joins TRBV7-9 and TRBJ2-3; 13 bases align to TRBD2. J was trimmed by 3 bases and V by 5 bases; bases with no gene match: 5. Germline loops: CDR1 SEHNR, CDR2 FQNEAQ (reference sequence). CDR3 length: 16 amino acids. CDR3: CASSPGLAGTTDTQYF. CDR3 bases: TGTGCCAGCAGCCCGGGACTAGCGGGGACGACAGATACGCAGTATTTT.